The 21 T cell receptor beta chains in this list originate from one sample, sequenced in a study of identical twins. MiXCR, applied by TCRdb to the 5' RACE reads, yields one record per CDR3 protein. The sample has about 260,000 distinct CDR3 sequences; about 7% are singletons. This sample also appeared in a second study, on yellow fever vaccine responses in identical twins.

Sequenced material: memory (CD45RO+) T cells sorted from blood. The receptors were gathered from a woman aged 18-30 years in good health.

The rearrangement uses TRBV5-6 and TRBJ1-2, with 8 positions matching TRBD1. Germline values: CDR1 SGHDT, CDR2 YYEEEE. J was trimmed by 6 bases and V by 3 bases; bases with no gene match: 10. The CDR3 covers 15 residues. The chain's CDR3 is CASSWKDRDVNGYTF. CDR3 nucleotides: TGTGCCAGCAGCTGGAAGGACAGGGACGTGAATGGCTACACCTTC.

This clonotype was counted only a few times. The chain combines TRBV10-3 with TRBJ2-5, with a tentative D call TRBD2 (5 bases). CDR3 length: 13 amino acids. Trimming pared 8 bases from V and 5 bases from J, leaving 15 bases between. Per the germline V gene, CDR1 is ENHRY and CDR2 is SYGVKD. DNA for the CDR3: TGTGCCATCGGTCTGGCGGGTGCTGAGACCCAGTACTTC. Amino acids: CAIGLAGAETQYF.

The chain is built from TRBV27 and TRBJ2-1, with TRBD2 identical over 12 bases. The CDR3 is 15 amino acids. Germline values: CDR1 MNHEY, CDR2 SMNVEV (reference sequence). Trimming took 6 bases from V and 7 from J; bases not matched to a gene: 7. CDR3: CASSRTSGAKNEQFF. CDR3 in DNA: TGTGCCAGCAGCAGGACTAGCGGGGCCAAAAATGAGCAGTTCTTC.

The chain couples TRBV12-3 or TRBV12-4 to TRBJ2-1; D gene uncertain. This CDR3 comprises 13 residues. Trimming left V 6 bases short and J 5 bases short, with 11 bases between. CDR3 region: CASSFDWDNEQFF. The CDR3 coding sequence is TGTGCCAGCAGCTTCGACTGGGACAATGAGCAGTTCTTC.

In this sample, this clonotype turned up many times. The chain combines TRBV25-1 with TRBJ2-1, with 8 bases identical to TRBD2. CDR1 is MGHDK and CDR2 is SYGVNS in the germline V gene. The CDR3 sequence is 15 residues long. With 1 base clipped from V and 8 bases from J, the junction kept 7 bases outside the gene matches. The DNA of the CDR3 is TGTGCCAGCAGTGAATGGTACGGGAGGGCCGATGAGCAGTTCTTC. Its protein is CASSEWYGRADEQFF.

This clonotype was seen ten or more times. V and J are TRBV27 and TRBJ1-1; tentative D call: TRBD1 (5 bases). Trimming shortened V by 7 bases and J by 0 bases, and 15 bases separated the two germline ends. The CDR3 is 15 residues long. Germline CDR1 MNHEY, CDR2 SMNVEV (reference sequence). CDR3 sequence: CASTPAGTVNTEAFF. The CDR3 nucleotides are TGTGCCAGCACCCCGGCCGGGACGGTGAACACTGAAGCTTTCTTT.

This chain links TRBV12-3 or TRBV12-4 with TRBJ2-7; 7 bases agree with TRBD1. This CDR3 contains 13 residues. J lost 2 bases, V lost 6 bases, and 4 bases had no gene match. CDR3 nucleotides: TGTGCCAGCAGGCTTGGGACAGCCTACGAGCAGTACTTC. Amino acids: CASRLGTAYEQYF.

This clonotype was detected ten times or more. This rearrangement joins TRBV6-1 to TRBJ1-2, with 9 bases identical to TRBD1. This CDR3 is 15 amino acids long. Germline V gene sequence: CDR1 MNHNS, CDR2 SASEGT. V lost 6 bases and J lost 2; bases outside the gene matches: 7. CDR3: CASRSGQGGNYGYTF. DNA of the CDR3: TGTGCCAGCAGATCGGGACAGGGAGGCAACTATGGCTACACCTTC.

This clonotype appeared many times. The chain carries TRBV7-9 and TRBJ1-1; D is uncertain. Germline CDR1 SEHNR, CDR2 FQNEAQ (reference sequence). The CDR3 is 15 residues long. The germline V and J ends were trimmed by 5 bases and 2 bases, with 15 bases remaining between them. CDR3 coding DNA: TGTGCCAGCAGCCCCTCCCCAGGAGTTAACACTGAAGCTTTCTTT. Protein: CASSPSPGVNTEAFF.

This clonotype was seen ten or more times. The chain recombines TRBV12-3 or TRBV12-4 with TRBJ2-2; D unresolved. The CDR3 length is 13 residues. Trimming cost V 6 bases and J 5 bases, with 10 bases left between them. CDR3 sequence: CASRVFRTGELFF. The CDR3 region has the DNA TGTGCCAGCAGGGTTTTTAGGACCGGGGAGCTGTTTTTT.

This sequence joins TRBV5-1 and TRBJ1-3; 7 bases line up with TRBD1. Germline V gene sequence: CDR1 SGHRS, CDR2 YFSETQ. V lost 4 bases, J lost 2 bases, and 6 bases stayed unmatched. The CDR3 consists of 15 residues. The CDR3 region is CASSEGQSTGNTIYF. Written as DNA, the CDR3 is TGCGCCAGCAGCGAGGGACAGAGCACTGGAAACACCATATATTTT.

At least ten counts were recorded for this clonotype. J is TRBJ2-3 and V is TRBV4-1; 7 bases fit TRBD2. With V trimmed by 8 bases and J by 0 bases, 11 bases remained unmatched. The CDR3 has 16 residues. CDR1 is MGHRA and CDR2 is YSYEKL in the germline V gene. CDR3 protein: CASESGVSSSTDTQYF. DNA of the CDR3: TGCGCCAGCGAAAGCGGGGTATCTTCTAGCACAGATACGCAGTATTTT.

The sample holds a few counts of this clonotype. V usage is TRBV3-1 and J usage is TRBJ2-1; 15 positions agree with TRBD2. The length of the CDR3 is 15 residues. After removal of 3 bases from V and 10 bases from J, the junction contained 4 bases not matched to a gene. The germline CDR1 and CDR2 sequences are LGHDT and YNNKEL (reference sequence). The chain's CDR3 is CASSQGLAGGQEQFF. CDR3 nucleotides: TGTGCCAGCAGCCAGGGACTAGCGGGGGGTCAGGAGCAGTTCTTC.

The rearrangement joins TRBV12-3 or TRBV12-4 to TRBJ1-4; 9 bases align to TRBD1. V shed 10 bases, J shed 4 bases, and the junction held 4 bases outside the gene matches. The CDR3 sequence is 13 residues long. CDR3 protein: CATGGQGNEKLFF. The CDR3 nucleotides read TGTGCCACTGGGGGACAGGGTAATGAAAAACTGTTTTTT.

The sample holds a few counts of this clonotype. This chain joins TRBV2 and TRBJ2-1, with no clear D. CDR1 SNHLY and CDR2 FYNNEI come from the germline V gene. This CDR3 is built from 10 residues. V was trimmed by 7 bases and J by 10 bases, leaving 8 bases between them. The CDR3 DNA sequence: TGTGCCAGCATATGGATAGAGCAGTTCTTC. Protein product: CASIWIEQFF. Using reference TRBV2 and TRBJ2-1 for the parts outside the CDR3, the full variable domain is EPEVTQTPSHQVTQMGQEVILRCVPISNHLYFYWYRQILGQKVEFLVSFYNNEISEKSEIFDDQFSVERPDGSNFTLKIRSTKLEDSAMYFCASIWIEQFFGPGTRLTVL.

The gene calls are TRBV27 and TRBJ2-3, with 10 bases that match TRBD2. J was trimmed by 5 bases and V by 0 bases; bases with no gene match: 8. Germline CDR1 MNHEY, CDR2 SMNVEV (reference sequence). This CDR3 has 17 amino acids. CDR3 bases: TGTGCCAGCAGTTTATCGGTGCTAGCGGGAGTTGGAGATACGCAGTATTTT. The encoded protein is CASSLSVLAGVGDTQYF.

In this sample, this clonotype turned up a few times. V usage is TRBV24-1 and J usage is TRBJ1-2; D is possibly TRBD1 (5 bases). Per germline, CDR1 KGHDR and CDR2 SFDVKD. Trimming took off 5 bases at V and 7 bases at J, with 13 bases between the two ends. The CDR3 has 13 amino acids. This CDR3 reads CATSGPPGTGYTF. CDR3 sequence (DNA): TGTGCCACCAGTGGACCTCCCGGGACTGGCTACACCTTC.

At least ten counts were recorded for this clonotype. The rearrangement links TRBV10-3 to TRBJ2-1, with no clear D. This CDR3 has 15 amino acids. V was clipped by 0 bases and J by 5 bases, with 11 bases between them. Germline assignment: CDR1 ENHRY and CDR2 SYGVKD. CDR3 coding DNA: TGTGCCATCAGTGAGTCTGGCAGGATACACAATGAGCAGTTCTTC. It yields the protein CAISESGRIHNEQFF.

This clonotype was counted ten times or more. The rearrangement uses TRBV29-1 and TRBJ2-7; possible D gene TRBD2, 6 bases. CDR3 length: 12 residues. Deletions cut 2 bases from V and 4 bases from J, with 9 bases between. Germline V gene lookup returns CDR1 SQVTM and CDR2 ANQGSEA. The CDR3, as DNA: TGCAGCGTTGAATCCGGAGGGTACGAGCAGTACTTC. Encoded protein: CSVESGGYEQYF.

Details on this clonotype: The DNA is omitted, as the CDR3 cannot be located on it reliably, and the CDR3 follows TCRdb's listing. The chain combines TRBV7-5 with TRBJ2-2; the table's D call, TRBD1, has no DNA check behind it. TRBV7-5 is described as a pseudogene. The CDR3 contains 18 residues when both ends are counted. CDR3 region: CISVSEASLQGDTGELFF.

This clonotype was seen only a few times. The chain uses TRBV5-5 and TRBJ1-1; D not resolved. The CDR3 loop spans 11 amino acids. Germline-derived CDR1 and CDR2 are SGHKS and YYEKEE (reference sequence). Trimming pared 2 bases from V and 7 bases from J, leaving 6 bases between. In nucleotides, the CDR3 is TGTGCCAGCAGCTTCCTGGGTGAAGCTTTCTTT. This gives the protein CASSFLGEAFF.